This paragraph reports one T cell receptor (beta chain). The antigen is unknown. The data were taken from a study of shared clonotypes between healthy human individuals. Study observations and caveats: When compared with the clonotypes that were shared by all four sorted-subset donors, the non-shared clonotypes turned out to have lower generation probabilities. A few donors had approximately 4.6% of their naive CD4 clonotypes in common.

A deep-level run was used for the assay. Assay used: immunoSEQ multiplex PCR; TCRdb lists only in-frame clones, some missing. The sample lists roughly 1 million clones; 65% to 80% were seen once. V shed 3 bases, J shed 8 bases, and the junction held 9 bases outside the gene matches. The germline gives CDR1 SEHNR, CDR2 FQNEAQ (reference sequence). The CDR3 has 15 residues. The sequence derives from a young man in good health. The sample was memory CD4+ T cells sorted from blood. As to subset: CD45RA-negative fraction. The rearrangement uses TRBV7-9 and TRBJ1-3; 8 bases are a match to TRBD1. The DNA of the CDR3 is TGTGCCAGCAGCTTCGACAGGGGATCCAAGGACACCATATATTTT. Translated, it gives CASSFDRGSKDTIYF.